The 30 T cell receptor beta chains presented below share a single source sample, sequenced in a study of STAT3 mutations in large granular lymphocyte leukemia. Study-wide results and caveats: At least one immunodominant TCR beta clonotype appeared in every T-cell large granular lymphocyte leukemia patient.

No antigens are known for them. TCRdb keeps only in-frame clones here, not all; method: immunoSEQ multiplex PCR. The sample has 5,000 or so clones, about 70% seen once. The sequencing sample was made of PBMCs. The source is a human donor with T large granular lymphocyte leukemia. Some clones in this sample may be carry-over from other donors' samples.

The J gene is TRBJ2-1, the V gene TRBV7-2, with D possibly matching TRBD2 (6 bases). Germline V gene sequence: CDR1 SGHTA, CDR2 FQGNSA. The CDR3 is 16 residues long. The ends were cut back, 0 bases at V and 9 bases at J, with 18 bases in the middle. This CDR3 reads CASSLAIAVRIREQFF. The CDR3, as DNA: TGTGCCAGCAGCTTAGCGATAGCGGTGAGAATTCGTGAGCAGTTCTTC.

This clone was counted a few times. The chain uses TRBV10-2 and TRBJ1-3, with a possible D match to TRBD1 (5 bases). Germline CDR1 reads WSHSY; CDR2 reads SAAADI. Between the trimmed V and J ends, which lost 6 bases and 2 bases, there was a span of 17 bases. The CDR3 covers 16 residues. The CDR3 reads CASREGTPGTGNTIYF. The CDR3 DNA reads as TGCGCCAGCAGGGAGGGGACCCCAGGCACTGGAAACACCATATATTTT.

J is TRBJ1-1 and V is TRBV6-6; perhaps TRBD1 as D (5 bases). Germline V CDR1 and CDR2: MNHNY, SVGAGI (reference sequence). Trimming took off 5 bases at V and 1 base at J, with 8 bases between the two ends. This CDR3 is 13 amino acids long. The CDR3 sequence: CASSGGGNTEAFF. The CDR3 DNA reads as TGTGCCAGCAGTGGGGGAGGGAACACTGAAGCTTTCTTT.

In DNA, the CDR3 is TGCGCCAGCAGCTTGGGACAGAACTATGGCTACACCTTC. This sequence encodes CASSLGQNYGYTF. This chain uses TRBV5-1 with TRBJ1-2; tentatively, D is TRBD1 (5 bases). The V gene's germline CDR1 is SGHRS and CDR2 YFSETQ. The CDR3 covers 13 residues. V lost 0 bases and J lost 2, with 5 bases in between.

This clone was detected a few times. The gene calls are TRBV5-1 and TRBJ2-7; D remains unclear. Trimming cost V 4 bases and J 0 bases, with 5 bases left between them. CDR3 size: 12 residues. Germline-derived CDR1 and CDR2 are SGHRS and YFSETQ. CDR3 DNA sequence: TGCGCCAGCAGCGCGAGCTCCTACGAGCAGTACTTC. Protein: CASSASSYEQYF.

The V and J genes are TRBV5-1 and TRBJ2-1, with D possibly TRBD2 on 5 matching bases. CDR1 is SGHRS, CDR2 YFSETQ, per germline. Between the trimmed V and J ends, which lost 0 bases and 3 bases, there was a span of 10 bases. There are 15 residues in the CDR3. The CDR3 sequence: CASSLAQTNYNEQFF. The CDR3 DNA sequence: TGCGCCAGCAGCTTGGCTCAGACTAACTACAATGAGCAGTTCTTC. Using reference TRBV5-1 and TRBJ2-1 for the parts outside the CDR3, the full variable domain is KAGVTQTPRYLIKTRGQQVTLSCSPISGHRSVSWYQQTPGQGLQFLFEYFSETQRNKGNFPGRFSGRQFSNSRSEMNVSTLELGDSALYLCASSLAQTNYNEQFFGPGTRLTVL.

This clone was seen a handful of times. J is TRBJ1-1 and V is TRBV9; the D is unclear. The CDR3 consists of 12 residues. Germline assignment: CDR1 SGDLS and CDR2 YYNGEE. V shed 5 bases and J shed 3 bases, with 8 bases lying between them. In DNA form, the CDR3 reads TGTGCCAGCAGTACAGAGCACACTGAAGCTTTCTTT. This codes for CASSTEHTEAFF.

This chain uses TRBV30 with TRBJ1-1, with 10 bases matching TRBD1. With V trimmed by 5 bases and J by 4 bases, 10 bases remained unmatched. The length of the CDR3 is 15 residues. Germline CDR1 is GTSNPN and CDR2 is SVGIG (reference sequence). The CDR3 loop is CAWVDRGGSGTEAFF. Here the CDR3 DNA reads TGTGCCTGGGTGGACAGGGGGGGTAGTGGCACTGAAGCTTTCTTT.

The chain uses TRBV4-1 and TRBJ1-1; D may be TRBD1 (5 bases). The V and J ends lost 0 bases and 4 bases respectively, with 12 bases between them. In germline, CDR1 is MGHRA, CDR2 YSYEKL. This CDR3 comprises 15 residues. The CDR3 loop reads CASSQEGVSFTEAFF. Here the CDR3 DNA reads TGCGCCAGCAGCCAAGAGGGGGTTTCCTTCACTGAAGCTTTCTTT.

This chain joins TRBV10-3 and TRBJ2-7; D is ambiguous. This CDR3 is 12 amino acids long. Germline lookup yields CDR1 ENHRY and CDR2 SYGVKD. The V gene lost 8 bases and the J gene lost 6 bases, with 14 bases spanning the gap. CDR3 in DNA: TGTGCCATCGCCCCCCGCAGTCGCGAGCAGTACTTC. This translates into CAIAPRSREQYF.

The CDR3 bases are TGTGCCACGCTGTTTCTGGGAAGGGGGACAGATACGCAGTATTTT. It specifies CATLFLGRGTDTQYF. The chain has TRBV7-9 and TRBJ2-3, with D perhaps matching TRBD1 (6 bases). This CDR3 has 15 residues. V was clipped by 10 bases and J by 3 bases, with 20 bases between them. The V gene's germline CDR1 is SEHNR and CDR2 FQNEAQ (reference sequence).

The V call is TRBV7-2, the J call TRBJ1-2; D gene unclear. Trimming pared 5 bases from V and 3 bases from J, leaving 16 bases between. The germline CDR1 and CDR2 sequences are SGHTA and FQGNSA. The CDR3 consists of 15 residues. The CDR3 DNA sequence: TGTGCCAGCAGCCTCAGTCGGGGTTCAGACTATGGCTACACCTTC. Protein: CASSLSRGSDYGYTF.

The DNA for the CDR3 is TGCGCCAGCAGCCCCGGACAGACAATCTATGGCTACACCTTC. It is translated as CASSPGQTIYGYTF. The chain has TRBV5-1 and TRBJ1-2; TRBD1 is a possible D gene (6 bases). This CDR3 is built from 14 residues. From germline, CDR1 is SGHRS and CDR2 YFSETQ. V lost 4 bases, J lost 4 bases, and 14 bases lay in between.

The chain is built from TRBV5-1 and TRBJ1-1, with 9 bases that match TRBD1. Germline assignment: CDR1 SGHRS and CDR2 YFSETQ. CDR3 length: 15 residues. With V trimmed by 4 bases and J by 7 bases, 11 bases remained unmatched. This chain's CDR3 is CASSTLGQGTNEAFF. The CDR3 nucleotides read TGCGCCAGCAGCACCCTAGGACAGGGGACGAATGAAGCTTTCTTT.

This chain joins TRBV7-9 and TRBJ2-5; tentative D call: TRBD1 (5 bases). CDR1 and CDR2 (germline): SEHNR, FQNEAQ (reference sequence). With 8 bases removed from V and 1 base from J, the gap between germline ends came to 11 bases. The CDR3 consists of 13 residues. CDR3 DNA: TGTGCCAGCGGGGCCTGGGGCCAAGAGACCCAGTACTTC. Its translation is CASGAWGQETQYF.

The chain uses TRBV5-1 and TRBJ1-3; the D gene is possibly TRBD1 (6 bases). This CDR3 spans 15 amino acids. The V and J ends lost 4 bases and 0 bases respectively, with 11 bases between them. The germline V gene encodes CDR1 SGHRS and CDR2 YFSETQ. The CDR3 nucleotides read TGCGCCAGCAGCCCGGGACAACTCTCTGGAAACACCATATATTTT. Its protein product is CASSPGQLSGNTIYF.

J is TRBJ1-3 and V is TRBV18; D not certain. Germline V gene lookup returns CDR1 KGHSH and CDR2 LQKENI. Deletions cut 3 bases from V and 0 bases from J, with 18 bases between. CDR3 size: 18 residues. The CDR3 protein is CASSPNEVATASGNTIYF. CDR3 bases: TGTGCCAGCTCACCGAATGAGGTTGCTACAGCCTCTGGAAACACCATATATTTT. Looking up the rest from reference TRBV18 and TRBJ1-3 gives the full variable domain: NAGVMQNPRHLVRRRGQEARLRCSPMKGHSHVYWYRQLPEEGLKFMVYLQKENIIDESGMPKERFSAEFPKEGPSILRIQQVVRGDSAAYFCASSPNEVATASGNTIYFGEGSWLTVV.

This clone has just one count. The CDR3 region is CSVEDPRVISYNEQFF. CDR3 DNA sequence: TGCAGCGTTGAAGATCCTCGAGTTATTTCCTACAATGAGCAGTTCTTC. The chain carries TRBV29-1 and TRBJ2-1; the D is unclear. The V gene lost 0 bases and the J gene lost 1 base, with 13 bases spanning the gap. This CDR3 contains 16 residues. Germline loops: CDR1 SQVTM, CDR2 ANQGSEA.

This sequence joins TRBV4-3 and TRBJ1-1; 8 nucleotides match TRBD1. V lost 1 base, J lost 3 bases, and 4 bases stayed unmatched. The CDR3 has 15 residues. From germline, CDR1 is LGHNA and CDR2 YSLEER. The CDR3 loop is CASSQVAGGYTEAFF. Here the CDR3 DNA reads TGCGCCAGCAGCCAAGTTGCAGGGGGCTACACTGAAGCTTTCTTT.

The chain combines TRBV5-4 with TRBJ2-7, with 11 bases aligning to TRBD2. V lost 4 bases to trimming and J lost 5 bases; unmatched junction nucleotides: 8. CDR3 length: 15 residues. Germline values: CDR1 SGHNT, CDR2 YYREEE (reference sequence). CDR3 in amino acids: CASSPLAGGNNEQYF. The CDR3 coding sequence is TGTGCCAGCAGCCCCTTAGCGGGAGGGAACAACGAGCAGTACTTC.

This chain joins TRBV30 and TRBJ1-5; a weak D match, TRBD1 (6 bases). This CDR3 is built from 14 residues. CDR1 and CDR2 from the germline V gene are GTSNPN and SVGIG (reference sequence). V was clipped by 3 bases and J by 3 bases, with 12 bases between them. The CDR3 loop is CAWRGRGINQPQHF. The CDR3, as DNA: TGTGCCTGGAGGGGCAGGGGCATCAATCAGCCCCAGCATTTT.

This clone occurred a few times. The chain is built from TRBV2 and TRBJ2-7, with no clear D. The CDR3 totals 11 residues. Between the trimmed V and J ends, which lost 7 bases and 6 bases, there was a span of 10 bases. Germline V gene sequence: CDR1 SNHLY, CDR2 FYNNEI. CDR3 nucleotide sequence: TGTGCCAGCACCCAAGGTGGCGAGCAGTACTTC. Translating gives CASTQGGEQYF.

The chain uses TRBV19 and TRBJ1-5, with a tentative D call TRBD1 (6 bases). CDR1 is LNHDA, CDR2 SQIVND, per germline (reference sequence). The CDR3 sequence is 13 residues long. V was cut by 11 bases and J by 5 bases, with 16 bases left in between. The CDR3 DNA reads TGTGCCGCCCGCCGGGGGCAGGATCAGCCCCAGCATTTT. Translation: CAARRGQDQPQHF.

This clone has a handful of counts. V usage is TRBV7-9 and J usage is TRBJ2-1; D is perhaps TRBD2 (6 bases). The germline V and J ends were trimmed by 3 bases and 0 bases, with 12 bases remaining between them. Looked up from germline, CDR1 is SEHNR and CDR2 is FQNEAQ (reference sequence). CDR3 length: 16 amino acids. The CDR3 DNA is TGTGCCAGCAGCTTGCTTAGCGGTAGCTCCTACAATGAGCAGTTCTTC. This codes for CASSLLSGSSYNEQFF.

The chain has TRBV7-9 and TRBJ2-7; no clear D. Germline V gene sequence: CDR1 SEHNR, CDR2 FQNEAQ (reference sequence). With 5 bases removed from V and 7 bases from J, the gap between germline ends came to 12 bases. The CDR3 extends over 12 amino acids. DNA of the CDR3: TGTGCCAGCAGCCTATCTCAGGAGGAGCAGTACTTC. Translated, it gives CASSLSQEEQYF.

The chain joins TRBV7-2 to TRBJ1-5, with D hard to call. The CDR3 runs to 15 residues. The germline CDR1 and CDR2 sequences are SGHTA and FQGNSA. V was shortened by 5 bases and J by 4 bases, with 15 bases between the two germline ends. CDR3 sequence reads: CASSPQSEGNQPQHF. The CDR3 DNA sequence: TGTGCCAGCAGCCCACAATCTGAGGGAAATCAGCCCCAGCATTTT.

This rearrangement joins TRBV5-1 to TRBJ1-2; D perhaps matches TRBD1 (5 bases). Trimming shortened V by 3 bases and J by 8 bases, and 17 bases separated the two germline ends. Germline CDR1 and CDR2: SGHRS and YFSETQ. This CDR3 comprises 14 residues. The CDR3 loop is CASSSQDTKEGYTF. Written as DNA, the CDR3 is TGCGCCAGCAGCTCCCAGGACACGAAGGAGGGCTACACCTTC.

This sequence joins TRBV7-3 and TRBJ1-1; D is undetermined. V was cut by 5 bases and J by 1 base, with 17 bases left in between. CDR1 and CDR2 from the germline V gene are SGHTA and FQGTGA. The CDR3 extends over 16 amino acids. CDR3 in amino acids: CASSPGGMRPNTEAFF. The CDR3 DNA is TGTGCCAGCAGCCCGGGAGGAATGCGGCCGAACACTGAAGCTTTCTTT.

The chain has TRBV25-1 and TRBJ2-3; TRBD2 matches 10 bases. The J segment lost 3 bases and the V segment lost 3 bases, leaving 3 bases of the junction unmatched. This CDR3 region has 15 residues. Germline V CDR1 and CDR2: MGHDK, SYGVNS. The CDR3 sequence is CASSDWTSGTDTQYF. CDR3 nucleotides: TGTGCCAGCAGTGATTGGACTAGCGGAACAGATACGCAGTATTTT.

The CDR3 reads CAWSVGRDQPQHF. CDR3 bases: TGTGCCTGGAGTGTTGGAAGGGATCAGCCCCAGCATTTT. The rearrangement uses TRBV30 and TRBJ1-5; D gene uncertain. Trimming cost V 0 bases and J 5 bases, with 8 bases left between them. Germline CDR1 is GTSNPN and CDR2 is SVGIG (reference sequence). CDR3 length equals 13 residues.